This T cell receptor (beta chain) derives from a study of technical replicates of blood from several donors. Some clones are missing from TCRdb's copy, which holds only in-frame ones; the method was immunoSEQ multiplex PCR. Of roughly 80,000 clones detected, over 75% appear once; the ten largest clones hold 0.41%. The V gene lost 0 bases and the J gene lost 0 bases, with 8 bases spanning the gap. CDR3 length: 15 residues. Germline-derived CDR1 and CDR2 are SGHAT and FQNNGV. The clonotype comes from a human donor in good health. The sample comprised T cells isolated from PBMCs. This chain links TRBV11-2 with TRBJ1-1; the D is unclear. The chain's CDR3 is CASSLDGPMNTEAFF. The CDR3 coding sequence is TGTGCCAGCAGCTTAGATGGTCCTATGAACACTGAAGCTTTCTTT.